This entry lists 31 T cell receptor beta chains sequenced from one sample in a study of blood T cell repertoires in COVID-19. Sequenced by immunoSEQ multiplex PCR; TCRdb stores in-frame clones only, minus some. The table has 350,000 to 450,000 clones, 65% to 90% seen once; the top ten hold 7.1%. Input material: peripheral blood. These receptors originate from a woman aged 55-69 years with COVID-19, enrolled during active disease.

The chain has TRBV14 and TRBJ1-3; D remains unclear. The CDR3 covers 14 residues. V shed 4 bases and J shed 0 bases, with 7 bases lying between them. Germline CDR1 and CDR2: SGHDN and FVKESK. The CDR3 DNA reads as TGTGCCAGCAGCCTCACTGTCTCTGGAAACACCATATATTTT. Translated: CASSLTVSGNTIYF.

This chain connects TRBV19 to TRBJ2-1; 16 positions agree with TRBD2. The J segment lost 6 bases and the V segment lost 8 bases, leaving 10 bases of the junction unmatched. Per germline, CDR1 LNHDA and CDR2 SQIVND (reference sequence). This CDR3 is built from 17 residues. CDR3 sequence reads: CASSRLGLAGGLNEQFF. Here the CDR3 DNA reads TGTGCCAGTTCCCGCCTGGGACTAGCGGGGGGGCTCAATGAGCAGTTCTTC.

Remarks on this clone: Different DNA sequences within this sample yield the same CDR3. J is TRBJ1-2 and V is TRBV9; no clear D. Germline-derived CDR1 and CDR2 are SGDLS and YYNGEE. The CDR3 is 14 residues long. Deletions cut 0 bases from V and 4 bases from J, with 10 bases between. The CDR3 is CASSVVGASYGYTF. CDR3 DNA sequence: TGTGCCAGCAGCGTAGTGGGAGCAAGCTATGGCTACACCTTC.

The chain is built from TRBV5-4 and TRBJ1-3; D may be TRBD1 (5 bases). The CDR3 is 15 amino acids. Per the germline V gene, CDR1 is SGHNT and CDR2 is YYREEE (reference sequence). Trimming shortened V by 0 bases and J by 8 bases, and 15 bases separated the two germline ends. The CDR3 reads CASSLGRGTKDTIYF. The CDR3 region has the DNA TGTGCCAGCAGCTTGGGTCGGGGGACTAAGGACACCATATATTTT. Based on the CDR3 plus reference TRBV5-4 and TRBJ1-3, the full variable domain is ETGVTQSPTHLIKTRGQQVTLRCSSQSGHNTVSWYQQALGQGPQFIFQYYREEENGRGNFPPRFSGLQFPNYSSELNVNALELDDSALYLCASSLGRGTKDTIYFGEGSWLTVV.

The gene calls are TRBV7-2 and TRBJ2-7; 8 nucleotides line up with TRBD2. The junction had 6 bases not matched to a gene; V was cut back by 5 bases and J by 0 bases. CDR3 length: 15 amino acids. CDR1 is SGHTA and CDR2 is FQGNSA in the germline V gene. For the CDR3, the DNA is TGTGCCAGCAGCGCCGCGGGGGGCCTCTCCTACGAGCAGTACTTC. It specifies CASSAAGGLSYEQYF.

The chain is built from TRBV9 and TRBJ2-5; maybe TRBD2 (6 bases). The germline V gene encodes CDR1 SGDLS and CDR2 YYNGEE. Trimming took 0 bases from V and 1 from J, leaving 10 bases between them. The CDR3 is 15 amino acids. The CDR3 nucleotides read TGTGCCAGCAGCGTAGCGTTCGGGGGCCAAGAGACCCAGTACTTC. It yields the protein CASSVAFGGQETQYF.

This chain uses TRBV19 with TRBJ2-1; TRBD2 might be the D (5 bases). The CDR3 is 13 residues long. Deletions cut 7 bases from V and 4 bases from J, with 11 bases between. Germline V gives CDR1 LNHDA, CDR2 SQIVND (reference sequence). DNA for the CDR3: TGTGCCAGTATCTCTTCGGGGTACAATGAGCAGTTCTTC. The encoded protein is CASISSGYNEQFF.

V is TRBV7-3 and J is TRBJ2-7, with D maybe TRBD1 (5 bases). Trimming shortened V by 6 bases and J by 6 bases, and 12 bases separated the two germline ends. This CDR3 is 12 amino acids long. The germline V gene encodes CDR1 SGHTA and CDR2 FQGTGA. CDR3 region: CASSGASSEQYF. The DNA for the CDR3 is TGTGCCAGCAGTGGGGCGTCGAGCGAGCAGTACTTC. Together with reference TRBV7-3 and TRBJ2-7, the CDR3 gives the full variable domain: GAGVSQTPSNKVTEKGKYVELRCDPISGHTALYWYRQSLGQGPEFLIYFQGTGAADDSGLPNDRFFAVRPEGSVSTLKIQRTERGDSAVYLCASSGASSEQYFGPGTRLTVT.

This chain uses TRBV5-5 with TRBJ2-7, with TRBD1 as a possible D gene (6 bases). Germline V gene lookup returns CDR1 SGHKS and CDR2 YYEKEE (reference sequence). V lost 4 bases and J 3 bases, leaving 23 bases between the germline ends. The length of the CDR3 is 17 residues. The CDR3 sequence is CASSPGGWAGRGYEQYF. The CDR3, as DNA: TGTGCCAGCAGCCCCGGCGGTTGGGCCGGCAGGGGCTACGAGCAGTACTTC.

The J gene is TRBJ2-2, the V gene TRBV4-3; 11 positions agree with TRBD1. The CDR3 is 18 amino acids. Germline V gene data show CDR1 as LGHNA and CDR2 as YSLEER. V was pared by 4 bases and J by 5 bases, with 12 bases of the junction left unmatched. The CDR3 is CASSLSQWDRGSTGELFF. The CDR3 DNA is TGCGCCAGCAGCCTCTCTCAATGGGACAGGGGGTCGACCGGGGAGCTGTTTTTT.

The chain has TRBV12-5 and TRBJ1-6, with D possibly TRBD1 on 5 matching bases. Trimming took off 3 bases at V and 4 bases at J, with 13 bases between the two ends. Germline lookup yields CDR1 LGHNT and CDR2 FRNRAP. The CDR3 is 16 residues long. The CDR3 DNA is TGTGCTAGTGGTTTAACGGTGACAGCTTATAATTCACCCCTCCACTTT. Translating it yields CASGLTVTAYNSPLHF.

This clone was seen just once. The J gene is TRBJ1-2, the V gene TRBV19; 7 positions match TRBD1. There are 14 residues in the CDR3. The J segment lost 4 bases and the V segment lost 5 bases, leaving 7 bases of the junction unmatched. The germline V gene encodes CDR1 LNHDA and CDR2 SQIVND (reference sequence). CDR3 DNA: TGTGCCAGTAGTGGTAGGGGGCTCGGCTATGGCTACACCTTC. Its translation: CASSGRGLGYGYTF.

V is TRBV9 and J is TRBJ1-4, with D tentatively TRBD1 (6 bases). The germline V gene has CDR1 SGDLS and CDR2 YYNGEE. This CDR3 has 17 amino acids. V dropped 0 bases and J dropped 4 bases, with 16 bases sitting between them. CDR3 DNA: TGTGCCAGCAGCGTAGGGGACAAAGGGCTAAGTAATGAAAAACTGTTTTTT. Its protein product is CASSVGDKGLSNEKLFF.

The chain carries TRBV18 and TRBJ1-4; D uncertain. The CDR3 covers 15 residues. Germline assignment: CDR1 KGHSH and CDR2 LQKENI. The germline V and J ends were trimmed by 3 bases and 7 bases, with 15 bases remaining between them. CDR3 protein: CASSPPSQRGEKLFF. In DNA, the CDR3 is TGTGCCAGCTCACCCCCATCCCAACGAGGTGAAAAACTGTTTTTT. Full variable domain (missing parts from reference TRBV18 and TRBJ1-4): NAGVMQNPRHLVRRRGQEARLRCSPMKGHSHVYWYRQLPEEGLKFMVYLQKENIIDESGMPKERFSAEFPKEGPSILRIQQVVRGDSAAYFCASSPPSQRGEKLFFGSGTQLSVL.

The chain joins TRBV11-2 to TRBJ2-7, with 8 bases identical to TRBD2. Trimming took 1 base from V and 3 from J; bases not matched to a gene: 5. The CDR3 is 15 amino acids. Looked up from germline, CDR1 is SGHAT and CDR2 is FQNNGV. CDR3 nucleotide sequence: TGTGCCAGCAGCTTAGGCGGGGGGCCTAACTACGAGCAGTACTTC. This sequence encodes CASSLGGGPNYEQYF. Full variable domain (outside the CDR3, taken from reference TRBV11-2 and TRBJ2-7): EAGVAQSPRYKIIEKRQSVAFWCNPISGHATLYWYQQILGQGPKLLIQFQNNGVVDDSQLPKDRFSAERLKGVDSTLKIQPAKLEDSAVYLCASSLGGGPNYEQYFGPGTRLTVT.

The chain couples TRBV20-1 to TRBJ1-2, with a tentative D call TRBD1 (6 bases). V lost 4 bases and J lost 6, with 9 bases in between. The CDR3 contains 11 residues. The germline V gene encodes CDR1 DFQATT and CDR2 SNEGSKA (reference sequence). The CDR3 DNA is TGCAGTGCTACCTGGGACAATGGCTACACCTTC. It codes for CSATWDNGYTF.

This rearrangement joins TRBV5-1 to TRBJ2-2; 7 positions match TRBD1. The trim removed 3 bases at V and 5 bases at J, leaving 7 bases unmatched. The CDR3 spans 15 residues. The germline V gene encodes CDR1 SGHRS and CDR2 YFSETQ. The CDR3 here is CASSSGQTSTGELFF. CDR3 DNA: TGCGCCAGCAGCTCGGGACAGACCTCTACCGGGGAGCTGTTTTTT.

This chain joins TRBV18 and TRBJ2-2; the D is unclear. Germline V gene lookup returns CDR1 KGHSH and CDR2 LQKENI. The germline V and J ends were trimmed by 5 bases and 6 bases, with 10 bases remaining between them. This CDR3 region has 13 residues. The CDR3 loop is CASSKMSAGELFF. The CDR3 DNA follows: TGTGCCAGCTCAAAGATGAGCGCCGGGGAGCTGTTTTTT.

The gene calls are TRBV7-9 and TRBJ1-2; no definite D call. The germline V gene has CDR1 SEHNR and CDR2 FQNEAQ (reference sequence). The CDR3 length is 14 residues. Trimming pared 6 bases from V and 0 bases from J, leaving 11 bases between. CDR3 protein: CASRSSGANYGYTF. CDR3 bases: TGTGCCAGCAGGTCCTCCGGAGCTAACTATGGCTACACCTTC.

V is TRBV5-4 and J is TRBJ1-6, with D perhaps TRBD1 (6 bases). There are 16 residues in the CDR3. V was shortened by 0 bases and J by 8 bases, with 15 bases between the two germline ends. Per germline, CDR1 SGHNT and CDR2 YYREEE (reference sequence). The chain's CDR3 is CASSLDPPRGYSPLHF. CDR3 nucleotide sequence: TGTGCCAGCAGCTTGGACCCCCCCAGGGGTTATTCACCCCTCCACTTT. Filled out from reference TRBV5-4 and TRBJ1-6, the complete variable domain reads ETGVTQSPTHLIKTRGQQVTLRCSSQSGHNTVSWYQQALGQGPQFIFQYYREEENGRGNFPPRFSGLQFPNYSSELNVNALELDDSALYLCASSLDPPRGYSPLHFGNGTRLTVT.

The chain uses TRBV11-3 and TRBJ1-2; maybe TRBD1 (6 bases). The CDR3 loop spans 13 amino acids. From germline, CDR1 is SGHNT and CDR2 YENEEA. Trimming removed 4 bases at V and 8 bases at J, with 14 bases between. CDR3 DNA sequence: TGTGCCAGCAGCTCACAGGGATCTCGGGGCTACACCTTC. It codes for CASSSQGSRGYTF.

V gene TRBV7-2 combines with J gene TRBJ1-2, with D tentatively TRBD1 (6 bases). CDR1 is SGHTA, CDR2 FQGNSA, per germline. The V gene lost 4 bases and the J gene lost 4 bases, with 7 bases spanning the gap. There are 12 residues in the CDR3. The CDR3: CASSSDSYGYTF. The CDR3 DNA is TGTGCCAGCAGCTCGGACAGCTATGGCTACACCTTC.

This clone was seen only a few times. This chain links TRBV5-1 with TRBJ2-3; 8 bases line up with TRBD1. The J segment lost 1 base and the V segment lost 0 bases, leaving 4 bases of the junction unmatched. Germline V gene lookup returns CDR1 SGHRS and CDR2 YFSETQ. This CDR3 has 16 amino acids. DNA of the CDR3: TGCGCCAGCAGCTTGGCCGCGACAGGGGGCACAGATACGCAGTATTTT. Translated: CASSLAATGGTDTQYF.

V and J are TRBV18 and TRBJ1-1, with D possibly matching TRBD1 (5 bases). Deletions cut 4 bases from V and 5 bases from J, with 20 bases between. The CDR3 contains 16 residues. The germline gives CDR1 KGHSH, CDR2 LQKENI. The CDR3 DNA is TGTGCCAGCTCACTGCTCCGGGGGGTAATGGGAACTGAAGCTTTCTTT. Amino acid sequence: CASSLLRGVMGTEAFF.

V usage is TRBV4-1 and J usage is TRBJ1-2; D gene unclear. V lost 0 bases to trimming and J lost 0 bases, with 8 bases between them. Germline assignment: CDR1 MGHRA and CDR2 YSYEKL. The CDR3 covers 15 residues. The CDR3 sequence is CASSQDPITNYGYTF. Written as DNA, the CDR3 is TGCGCCAGCAGCCAAGATCCCATCACTAACTATGGCTACACCTTC.

This clone was recorded at least ten times. This chain joins TRBV4-1 and TRBJ1-5; D is possibly TRBD1 (5 bases). This CDR3 contains 16 residues. Looked up from germline, CDR1 is MGHRA and CDR2 is YSYEKL. V was cut by 1 base and J by 4 bases, with 14 bases left in between. The CDR3 sequence is CASSQGAAGPNQPQHF. CDR3 in DNA: TGCGCCAGCAGCCAAGGGGCAGCGGGACCTAATCAGCCCCAGCATTTT.

The chain employs TRBV7-2 and TRBJ1-2; D not certain. The germline V gene encodes CDR1 SGHTA and CDR2 FQGNSA. The CDR3 is 14 residues long. Trimming shortened V by 4 bases and J by 4 bases, and 13 bases separated the two germline ends. CDR3 coding DNA: TGTGCCAGCAGCTACGGGGAGAGCCTCTATGGCTACACCTTC. This codes for CASSYGESLYGYTF.

As DNA, the CDR3 is TGTGCCAGCAGACAGGGGGCAAGCACTGAAGCTTTCTTT. Amino acids: CASRQGASTEAFF. The chain uses TRBV6-5 and TRBJ1-1; 9 positions agree with TRBD1. Germline CDR1 reads MNHEY; CDR2 reads SVGAGI. Trimming at V came to 6 bases and at J to 4 bases, leaving 3 bases not matched to a gene. The CDR3 covers 13 residues.

V is TRBV19 and J is TRBJ1-6; TRBD1 aligns across 8 bases. V lost 4 bases to trimming and J lost 6 bases; unmatched junction nucleotides: 2. The germline gives CDR1 LNHDA, CDR2 SQIVND (reference sequence). The CDR3 covers 14 residues. The CDR3 spells CASSTGTGNSPLHF. The CDR3, as DNA: TGTGCCAGTAGTACGGGGACAGGTAATTCACCCCTCCACTTT.

Note on this clone: The junction differs from germline at one of its ends, possibly a read error. This chain joins TRBV15 and TRBJ2-3; 9 bases align to TRBD2. Looked up from germline, CDR1 is LNHNV and CDR2 is YYDKDF (reference sequence). There are 14 residues in the CDR3. The CDR3 region has the DNA TGTGCCACAAGCAAGCGGGGGGCGGGAGATACGCAGTATTTT. Its protein is CATSKRGAGDTQYF.

The chain combines TRBV6-5 with TRBJ1-1; 10 nucleotides match TRBD1. Germline assignment: CDR1 MNHEY and CDR2 SVGAGI. V dropped 6 bases and J dropped 10; count of bases not matched to a gene: 11. The CDR3 consists of 14 residues. The CDR3 nucleotides are TGTGCCAGCAGCAGGGGACAGGGGTTGAGTACAGCTTTCTTT. Its protein is CASSRGQGLSTAFF.